This T cell receptor beta chain is drawn from a study of T cells in localized non-small cell lung cancer. Study-level results: Tumor trailed uninvolved adjacent lung in T cell clonality, which peaked there. Higher blood T cell density went with longer overall survival. Of the top 100 tumor clones, median roughly 55 were in adjacent lung, 25 to 30 among its top 100.

This CDR3 contains 11 residues. Trimming left V 6 bases short and J 4 bases short, with 6 bases between. Germline V lookup: CDR1 MNHEY, CDR2 SVGAGI. As concerns this clone: What it recognizes is unknown.

The assay was immunoSEQ multiplex PCR, and TCRdb's table has in-frame clones only and misses some. The profile covers about 41,000 clones, with roughly 80% appearing a single time and 7.8% taken by the ten largest. This sequence originates from a man between 35 and 75 years old with stage II lung adenocarcinoma. The chain links TRBV6-5 to TRBJ2-5; no clear D gene. The sequenced sample was PBMCs, obtained before any cancer treatment. Here the CDR3 reads CASSVLETQYF. DNA for the CDR3: TGTGCCAGCAGCGTACTAGAGACCCAGTACTTC.